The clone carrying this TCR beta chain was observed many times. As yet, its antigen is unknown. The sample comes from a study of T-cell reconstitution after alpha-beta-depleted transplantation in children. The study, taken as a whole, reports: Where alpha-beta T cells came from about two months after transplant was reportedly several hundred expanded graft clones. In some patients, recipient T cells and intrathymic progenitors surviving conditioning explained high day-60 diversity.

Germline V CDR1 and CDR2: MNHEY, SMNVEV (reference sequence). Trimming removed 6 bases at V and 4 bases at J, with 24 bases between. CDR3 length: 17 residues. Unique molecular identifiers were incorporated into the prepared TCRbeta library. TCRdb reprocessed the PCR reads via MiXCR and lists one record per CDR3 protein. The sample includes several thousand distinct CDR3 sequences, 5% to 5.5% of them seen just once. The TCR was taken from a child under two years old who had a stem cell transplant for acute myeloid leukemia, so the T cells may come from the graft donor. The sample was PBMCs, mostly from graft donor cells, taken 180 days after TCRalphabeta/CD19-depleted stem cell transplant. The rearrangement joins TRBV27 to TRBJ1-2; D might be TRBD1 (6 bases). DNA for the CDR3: TGTGCCAGCAGCCCAATGGGGGCAGGGGTTAAAATCTATGGCTACACCTTC. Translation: CASSPMGAGVKIYGYTF.